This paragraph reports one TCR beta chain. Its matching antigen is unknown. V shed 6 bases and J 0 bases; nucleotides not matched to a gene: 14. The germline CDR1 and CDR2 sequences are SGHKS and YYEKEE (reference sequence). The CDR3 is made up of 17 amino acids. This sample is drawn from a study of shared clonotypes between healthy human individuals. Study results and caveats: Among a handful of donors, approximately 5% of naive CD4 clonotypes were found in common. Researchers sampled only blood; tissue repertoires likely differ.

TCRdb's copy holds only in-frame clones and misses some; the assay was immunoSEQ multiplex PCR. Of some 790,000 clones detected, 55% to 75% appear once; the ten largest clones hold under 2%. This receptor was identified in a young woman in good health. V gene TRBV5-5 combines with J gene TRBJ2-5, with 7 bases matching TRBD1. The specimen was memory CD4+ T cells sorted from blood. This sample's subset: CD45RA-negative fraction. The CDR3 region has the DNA TGTGCCAGCAAAATTTCCCGGGGACAGATGTACCAAGAGACCCAGTACTTC. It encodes CASKISRGQMYQETQYF.